This T cell receptor (beta chain) is drawn from a study of beta chain features in type 1 diabetes. Study-wide points: Type 1 diabetes patients showed a moderate but significant shortening of TCRB CDR3s in all four CD4+ subsets. For patients, the naive, central memory and Treg TCRB repertoires appeared more alike than for healthy donors. HLA influence on TCRB rearrangement stayed unresolved here.

Between the trimmed V and J ends, which lost 2 bases and 1 base, there was a span of 8 bases. The V gene's germline CDR1 is MNHEY and CDR2 SVGAGI. The CDR3 sequence is 15 residues long. In this sample, this clone turned up a few times. Its antigen is currently unknown. Sampling consisted of one heparinised blood draw per donor, averaging about 116 mL. The investigators reverse transcribed all of the isolated RNA, so they sequenced expressed TCRB transcripts. Sequenced by immunoSEQ multiplex PCR; TCRdb stores in-frame clones only, minus some. The repertoire has 200,000 to 300,000 clones, 11% to 15% of them found once; the top ten carry about 0.02%.

This chain connects TRBV6-5 to TRBJ2-2; D is unresolved. The TCR was taken from a man aged 30-40 years with type 1 diabetes. Sample: naive CD4+ T cells from blood. CDR3 nucleotides: TGTGCCAGCAGTTACAGCTCCTTGAACACCGGGGAGCTGTTTTTT. Protein sequence: CASSYSSLNTGELFF.